This entry features one T cell receptor beta chain sequence. What it binds is unknown. This record belongs to a study of T cell repertoires in cytomegalovirus infection. Study background: From public TCR beta signatures came an indication of both CMV infection and matching HLA type.

Each CDR3 protein gets one entry after TCRdb re-called the reads with MiXCR. The sample has over 95,000 distinct CDR3 sequences; under 35% are singletons. Findings and limits, study-wide: Predominance within the ex vivo response was attributable to HLA-C-restricted CMV-specific TCR beta clonotypes.

Sequenced here: CD8+ T cells from cultured PBMCs, sampled from culture after CMV antigen stimulation. The sequence derives from a human donor in good health (CMV status not recorded). Some clones in this sample may be carry-over from other donors' samples.

CDR3 protein: CASRLGGHTQYF. The CDR3 coding sequence is TGTGCCAGCAGACTAGGGGGTCATACGCAGTATTTT. The rearrangement joins TRBV12-3 or TRBV12-4 to TRBJ2-3, with D possibly matching TRBD1 (6 bases). V was cut by 6 bases and J by 7 bases, with 11 bases left in between. This CDR3 region has 12 residues.